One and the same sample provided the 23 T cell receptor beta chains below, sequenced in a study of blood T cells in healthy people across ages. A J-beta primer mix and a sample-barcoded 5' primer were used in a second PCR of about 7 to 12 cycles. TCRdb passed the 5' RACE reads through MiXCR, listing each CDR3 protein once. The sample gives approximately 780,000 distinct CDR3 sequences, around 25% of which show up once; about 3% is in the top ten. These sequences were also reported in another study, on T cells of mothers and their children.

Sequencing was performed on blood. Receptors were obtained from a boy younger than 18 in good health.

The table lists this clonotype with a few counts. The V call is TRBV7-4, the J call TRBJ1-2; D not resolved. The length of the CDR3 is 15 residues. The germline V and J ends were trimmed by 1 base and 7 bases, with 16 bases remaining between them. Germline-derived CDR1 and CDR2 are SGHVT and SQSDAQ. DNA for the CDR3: TGTGCCAGCAGCTTAGTGGGAGACATCTATAGTGGCTACACCTTC. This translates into CASSLVGDIYSGYTF.

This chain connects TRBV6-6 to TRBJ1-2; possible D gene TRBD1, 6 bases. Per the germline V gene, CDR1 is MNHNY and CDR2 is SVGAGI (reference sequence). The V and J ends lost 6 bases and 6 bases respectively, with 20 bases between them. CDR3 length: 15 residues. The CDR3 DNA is TGTGCCAGCAGGCCCGGACAGAACCTGGGGCATGGCTACACCTTC. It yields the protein CASRPGQNLGHGYTF.

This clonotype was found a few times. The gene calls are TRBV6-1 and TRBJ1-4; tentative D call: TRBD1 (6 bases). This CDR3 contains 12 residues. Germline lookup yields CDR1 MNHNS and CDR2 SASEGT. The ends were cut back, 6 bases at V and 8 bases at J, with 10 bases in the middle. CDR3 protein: CASRGGWEKLFF. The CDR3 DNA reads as TGTGCCAGCAGGGGGGGCTGGGAAAAACTGTTTTTT.

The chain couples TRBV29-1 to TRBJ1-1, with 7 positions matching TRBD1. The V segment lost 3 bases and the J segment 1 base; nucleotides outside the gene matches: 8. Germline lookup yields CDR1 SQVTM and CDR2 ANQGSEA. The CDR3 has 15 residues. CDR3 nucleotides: TGCAGCGTTGAGCCACAGGGGTCGGGGAACACTGAAGCTTTCTTT. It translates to CSVEPQGSGNTEAFF. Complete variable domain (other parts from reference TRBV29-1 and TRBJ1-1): SAVISQKPSRDICQRGTSLTIQCQVDSQVTMMFWYRQQPGQSLTLIATANQGSEATYESGFVIDKFPISRPNLTFSTLTVSNMSPEDSSIYLCSVEPQGSGNTEAFFGQGTRLTVV.

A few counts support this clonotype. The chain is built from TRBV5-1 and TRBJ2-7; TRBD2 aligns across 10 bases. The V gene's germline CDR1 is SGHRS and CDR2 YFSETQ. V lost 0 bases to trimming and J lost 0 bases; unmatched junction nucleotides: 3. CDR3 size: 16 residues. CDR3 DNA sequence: TGCGCCAGCAGCTTGGATCTAGCGGGGGCCTCCTACGAGCAGTACTTC. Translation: CASSLDLAGASYEQYF.

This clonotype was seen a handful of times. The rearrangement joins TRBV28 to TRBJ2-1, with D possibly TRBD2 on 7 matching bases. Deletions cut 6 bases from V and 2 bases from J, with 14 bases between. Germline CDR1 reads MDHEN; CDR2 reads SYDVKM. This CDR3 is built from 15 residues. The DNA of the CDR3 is TGTGCCAGCAGGGCGGGGGCTACCGCCTACAATGAGCAGTTCTTC. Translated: CASRAGATAYNEQFF.

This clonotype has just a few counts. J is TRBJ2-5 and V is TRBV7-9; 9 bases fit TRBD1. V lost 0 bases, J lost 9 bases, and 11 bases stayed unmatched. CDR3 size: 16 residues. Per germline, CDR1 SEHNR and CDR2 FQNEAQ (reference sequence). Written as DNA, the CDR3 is TGTGCCAGCAGCTTAGCGTCGGGACAGGGTCTGAGGTCCCAGTACTTC. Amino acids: CASSLASGQGLRSQYF. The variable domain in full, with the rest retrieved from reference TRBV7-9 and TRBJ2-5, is DTGVSQNPRHKITKRGQNVTFRCDPISEHNRLYWYRQTLGQGPEFLTYFQNEAQLEKSRLLSDRFSAERPKGSFSTLEIQRTEQGDSAMYLCASSLASGQGLRSQYFGPGTRLLVL.

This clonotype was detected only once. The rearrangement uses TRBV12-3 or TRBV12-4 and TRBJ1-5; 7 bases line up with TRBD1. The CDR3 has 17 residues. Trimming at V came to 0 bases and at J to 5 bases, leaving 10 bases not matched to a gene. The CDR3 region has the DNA TGTGCCAGCAGTTTAGCTGGGACAGAGATTCCCCATCAGCCCCAGCATTTT. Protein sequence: CASSLAGTEIPHQPQHF.

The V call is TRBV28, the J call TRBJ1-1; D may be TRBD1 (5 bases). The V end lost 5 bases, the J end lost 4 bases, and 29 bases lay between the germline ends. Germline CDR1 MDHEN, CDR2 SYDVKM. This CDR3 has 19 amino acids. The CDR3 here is CASSGLIYMRTGEGTEAFF. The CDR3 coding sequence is TGTGCCAGCAGTGGCCTGATTTATATGCGGACGGGGGAGGGCACTGAAGCTTTCTTT.

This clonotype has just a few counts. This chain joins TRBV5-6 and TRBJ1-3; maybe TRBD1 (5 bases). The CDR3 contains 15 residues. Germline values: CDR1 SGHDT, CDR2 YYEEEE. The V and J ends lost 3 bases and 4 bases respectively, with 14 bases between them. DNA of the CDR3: TGTGCCAGCAGCTCCCTCGACAGTCAGGGAAACACCATATATTTT. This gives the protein CASSSLDSQGNTIYF.

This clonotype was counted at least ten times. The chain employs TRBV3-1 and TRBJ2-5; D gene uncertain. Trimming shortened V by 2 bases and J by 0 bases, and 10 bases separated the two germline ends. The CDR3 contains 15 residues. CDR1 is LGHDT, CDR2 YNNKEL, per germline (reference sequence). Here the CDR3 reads CASSQLQQYQETQYF. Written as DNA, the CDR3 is TGTGCCAGCAGCCAATTACAGCAGTACCAAGAGACCCAGTACTTC.

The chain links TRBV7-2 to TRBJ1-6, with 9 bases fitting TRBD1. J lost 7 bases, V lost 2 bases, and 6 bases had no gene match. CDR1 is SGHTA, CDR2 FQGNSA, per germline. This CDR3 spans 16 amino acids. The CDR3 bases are TGTGCCAGCAGCTTAACCGGGACAGGGCCCAATTCACCCCTCCACTTT. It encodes CASSLTGTGPNSPLHF.

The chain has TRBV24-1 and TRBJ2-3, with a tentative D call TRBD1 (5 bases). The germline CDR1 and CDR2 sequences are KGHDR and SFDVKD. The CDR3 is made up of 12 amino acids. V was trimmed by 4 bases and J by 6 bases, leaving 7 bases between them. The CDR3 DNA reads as TGTGCCACCAGTGAAGGGGCGGATACGCAGTATTTT. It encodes CATSEGADTQYF.

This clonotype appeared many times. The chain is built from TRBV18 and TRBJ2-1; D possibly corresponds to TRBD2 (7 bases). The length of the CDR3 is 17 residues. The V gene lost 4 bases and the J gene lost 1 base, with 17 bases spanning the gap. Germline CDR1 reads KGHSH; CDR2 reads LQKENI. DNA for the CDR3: TGTGCCAGCTCACGGAACGGCGGGGGCGAATCCTACAATGAGCAGTTCTTC. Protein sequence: CASSRNGGGESYNEQFF. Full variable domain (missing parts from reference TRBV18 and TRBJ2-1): NAGVMQNPRHLVRRRGQEARLRCSPMKGHSHVYWYRQLPEEGLKFMVYLQKENIIDESGMPKERFSAEFPKEGPSILRIQQVVRGDSAAYFCASSRNGGGESYNEQFFGPGTRLTVL.

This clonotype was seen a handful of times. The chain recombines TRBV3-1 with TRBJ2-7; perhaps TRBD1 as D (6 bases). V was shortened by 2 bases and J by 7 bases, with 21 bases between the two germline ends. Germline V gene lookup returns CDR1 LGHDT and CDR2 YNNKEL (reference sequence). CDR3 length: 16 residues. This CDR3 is CASSQRPLYRAMEQYF. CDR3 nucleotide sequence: TGTGCCAGCAGCCAACGTCCACTTTACAGGGCTATGGAGCAGTACTTC.

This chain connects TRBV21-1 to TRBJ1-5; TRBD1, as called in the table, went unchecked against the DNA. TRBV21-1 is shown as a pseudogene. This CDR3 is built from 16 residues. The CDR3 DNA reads TGTGCCAGCGAGAAATCCGGGACAGGGGGCAATCAGCCCCAGCATTTT. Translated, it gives CASEKSGTGGNQPQHF.

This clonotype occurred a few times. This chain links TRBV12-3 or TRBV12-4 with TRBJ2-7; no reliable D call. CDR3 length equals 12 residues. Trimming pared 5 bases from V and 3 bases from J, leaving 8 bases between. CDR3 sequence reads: CASSPPNYEQYF. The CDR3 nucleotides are TGTGCCAGCAGTCCACCCAACTACGAGCAGTACTTC.

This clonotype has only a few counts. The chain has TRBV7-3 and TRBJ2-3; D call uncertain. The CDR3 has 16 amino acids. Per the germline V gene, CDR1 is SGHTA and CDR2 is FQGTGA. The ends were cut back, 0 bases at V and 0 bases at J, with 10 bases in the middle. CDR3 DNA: TGTGCCAGCAGCTTAACATCGGGCTTCAGCACAGATACGCAGTATTTT. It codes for CASSLTSGFSTDTQYF.

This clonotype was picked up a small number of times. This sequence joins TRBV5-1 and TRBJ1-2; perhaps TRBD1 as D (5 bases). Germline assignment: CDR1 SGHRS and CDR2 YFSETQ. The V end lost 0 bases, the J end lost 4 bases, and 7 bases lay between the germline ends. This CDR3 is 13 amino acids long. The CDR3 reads CASSLGDGYGYTF. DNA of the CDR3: TGCGCCAGCAGCTTGGGGGACGGCTATGGCTACACCTTC.

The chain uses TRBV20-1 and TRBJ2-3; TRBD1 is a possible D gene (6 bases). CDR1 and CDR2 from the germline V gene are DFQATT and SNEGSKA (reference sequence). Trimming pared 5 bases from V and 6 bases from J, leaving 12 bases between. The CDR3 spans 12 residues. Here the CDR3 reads CSAGGPEDTQYF. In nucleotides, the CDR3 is TGCAGTGCTGGGGGCCCCGAGGATACGCAGTATTTT.

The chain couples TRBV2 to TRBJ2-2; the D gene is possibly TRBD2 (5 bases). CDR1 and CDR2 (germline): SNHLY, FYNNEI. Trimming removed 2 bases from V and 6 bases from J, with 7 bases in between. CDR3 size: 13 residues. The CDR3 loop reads CASSELAPGELFF. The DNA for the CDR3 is TGTGCCAGCAGTGAACTAGCACCCGGGGAGCTGTTTTTT.

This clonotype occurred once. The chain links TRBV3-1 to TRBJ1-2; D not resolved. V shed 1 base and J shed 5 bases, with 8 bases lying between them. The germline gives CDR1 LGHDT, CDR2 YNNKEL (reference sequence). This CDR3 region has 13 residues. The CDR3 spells CASSQGGMYGYTF. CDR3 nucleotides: TGTGCCAGCAGCCAAGGGGGAATGTATGGCTACACCTTC.

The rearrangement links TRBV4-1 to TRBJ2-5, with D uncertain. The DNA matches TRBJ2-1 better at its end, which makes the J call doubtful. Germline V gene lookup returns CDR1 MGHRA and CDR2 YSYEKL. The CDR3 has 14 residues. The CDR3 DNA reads TGCGCCAGCAGCCAAGGTTACGGGTACGATGAGCAGTTCTTC. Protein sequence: CASSQGYGYDEQFF.